This TCR beta chain was captured in a study of PD-L1 blockade in urothelial cancer. Assay: immunoSEQ multiplex PCR; the TCRdb copy retains only in-frame clones and omits some. The sample has 57,000 or so clones, 82% seen once; the top ten hold approximately 4%. There are a few counts of this clone. Germline V gene sequence: CDR1 SGHKS, CDR2 YYEKEE (reference sequence). The CDR3 contains 14 residues. The V end was cut by 1 base, the J end by 0 bases, with 7 bases between. Source: PBMCs, taken around atezolizumab (anti-PD-L1) treatment. This chain links TRBV5-5 with TRBJ1-1; D not resolved. The receptor's source is a man between 65 and 80 years old with urothelial cancer. CDR3 sequence reads: CASSLQFMNTEAFF. The CDR3 DNA is TGTGCCAGCAGCTTGCAGTTTATGAACACTGAAGCTTTCTTT.